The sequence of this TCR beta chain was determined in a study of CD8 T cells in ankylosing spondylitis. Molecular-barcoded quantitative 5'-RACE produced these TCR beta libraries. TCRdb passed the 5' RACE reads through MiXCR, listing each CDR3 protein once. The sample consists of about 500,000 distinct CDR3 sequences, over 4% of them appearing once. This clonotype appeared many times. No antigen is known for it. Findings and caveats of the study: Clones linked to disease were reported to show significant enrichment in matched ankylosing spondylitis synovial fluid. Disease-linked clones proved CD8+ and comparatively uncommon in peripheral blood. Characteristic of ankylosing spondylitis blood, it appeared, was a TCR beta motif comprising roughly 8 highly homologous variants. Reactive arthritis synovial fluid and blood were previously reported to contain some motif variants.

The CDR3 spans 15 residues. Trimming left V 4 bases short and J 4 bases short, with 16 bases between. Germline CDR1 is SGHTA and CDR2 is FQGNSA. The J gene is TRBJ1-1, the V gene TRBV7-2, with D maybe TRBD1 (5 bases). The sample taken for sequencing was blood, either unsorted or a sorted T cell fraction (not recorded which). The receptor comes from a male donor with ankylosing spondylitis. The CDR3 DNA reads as TGTGCCAGCAGCTCATTGGGACTTAGCTCCACTGAAGCTTTCTTT. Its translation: CASSSLGLSSTEAFF.